This TCR beta chain was observed in a study of OX40 agonist ivuxolimab in advanced cancers. Generated by immunoSEQ multiplex PCR, the TCRdb table keeps only in-frame clones and is missing some. This sample carries about 50,000 clones, roughly 84% of them seen once, and the ten largest clones take about 0.58%. The germline V and J ends were trimmed by 5 bases and 0 bases, with 29 bases remaining between them. The CDR3 sequence is 20 residues long. Germline CDR1 MDHEN, CDR2 SYDVKM. Concerning this clone: Its antigen remains unknown.

Findings and limits, study-wide: Antigens targeted by the expanded peripheral T cells were not determined.

The specimen comprised CD4+ or CD8+ T cells sorted from blood, sampled in a trial of the OX40 agonist ivuxolimab. This chain connects TRBV28 to TRBJ2-7; tentatively, D is TRBD1 or TRBD2 (5 bases each). The sequence was obtained from an adult with an advanced solid tumor such as melanoma, head and neck, liver or kidney cancer. The CDR3 spells CASSGTTLSAQTQFSYEQYF. Written as DNA, the CDR3 is TGTGCCAGCAGTGGGACGACCCTTAGCGCCCAGACTCAATTCTCCTACGAGCAGTACTTC.